Listed below are T cell receptor beta chains from one sample, sequenced in a study of breast tumors, draining lymph nodes, adjacent tissues. Using its own MiXCR run on the multiplex PCR reads, TCRdb lists one record per CDR3 protein. The data hold approximately 100,000 distinct CDR3 sequences, with 21% observed a single time. Specimen: axillary lymph node tissue. These receptors were taken from a female donor with breast cancer. Some clones in this sample may be carry-over from other donors' samples. CDR3s include the opening cysteine and the closing phenylalanine or tryptophan. The order of the fields is J gene, V gene, D gene, clone size, CDR3 protein, CDR3 DNA. A D gene is named only where the DNA matches it firmly. Rows may omit the clone size; those that give it use once, few, many or a size class.

J gene: TRBJ2-2
V gene: TRBV7-2
D gene: .
clone size: many
CDR3 protein: CASRSSLATGELFF
CDR3 DNA: TGTGCCAGCAGAAGTTCGCTCGCCACCGGGGAGCTGTTTTTT

J gene: TRBJ2-3
V gene: TRBV5-1
D gene: TRBD2
clone size: many
CDR3 protein: CASKGILADTDTQYF
CDR3 DNA: TGCGCCAGCAAGGGTATACTAGCGGACACAGATACGCAGTATTTT

J gene: TRBJ2-7
V gene: TRBV7-9
D gene: .
clone size: many
CDR3 protein: CASSRDRAYEQYF
CDR3 DNA: TGTGCCAGCTCCAGAGACAGAGCCTACGAGCAGTACTTC

J gene: TRBJ1-2
V gene: TRBV18
D gene: .
clone size: .
CDR3 protein: CASSPPSGPIRYTF
CDR3 DNA: TGTGCCAGCTCACCACCGTCCGGACCTATTCGCTACACCTTC

J gene: TRBJ2-2
V gene: TRBV12-3/TRBV12-4
D gene: .
clone size: many
CDR3 protein: CASSLGLAGELFF
CDR3 DNA: TGTGCCAGCAGTTTAGGGTTAGCAGGGGAGCTGTTTTTT

J gene: TRBJ2-7
V gene: TRBV14
D gene: .
clone size: many
CDR3 protein: CASSHFLWEQYF
CDR3 DNA: TGTGCCAGCAGCCACTTCTTATGGGAGCAGTACTTC

J gene: TRBJ1-4
V gene: TRBV28
D gene: .
clone size: once
CDR3 protein: CASSLKGRGGLRKLFF
CDR3 DNA: TGTGCCAGCAGTTTGAAGGGGCGCGGTGGATTACGAAAACTGTTTTTT

J gene: TRBJ2-3
V gene: TRBV5-6
D gene: .
clone size: many
CDR3 protein: CASSLGDSHRDTQYF
CDR3 DNA: TGTGCCAGCAGCTTGGGCGACTCGCACCGAGATACGCAGTATTTT

J gene: TRBJ2-3
V gene: TRBV18
D gene: .
clone size: .
CDR3 protein: CASSPRVTDTQYF
CDR3 DNA: TGTGCCAGCTCACCCAGGGTCACAGATACGCAGTATTTT

J gene: TRBJ2-5
V gene: TRBV2
D gene: .
clone size: many
CDR3 protein: CASSDWTDQETQYF
CDR3 DNA: TGTGCCAGCAGTGATTGGACAGACCAAGAGACCCAGTACTTC

J gene: TRBJ2-7
V gene: TRBV20-1
D gene: .
clone size: many
CDR3 protein: CSARDGSYEQYF
CDR3 DNA: TGCAGTGCTAGGGACGGATCCTACGAGCAGTACTTC

J gene: TRBJ1-5
V gene: TRBV19
D gene: TRBD1
clone size: many
CDR3 protein: CASLGDRLSNQPQHF
CDR3 DNA: TGTGCCAGCTTAGGGGACAGGCTCAGCAATCAGCCCCAGCATTTT

J gene: TRBJ2-3
V gene: TRBV5-4
D gene: TRBD2
clone size: .
CDR3 protein: CASSPGGGGTDTQYF
CDR3 DNA: TGTGCCAGCAGCCCGGGGGGGGGTGGCACAGATACGCAGTATTTT

J gene: TRBJ2-7
V gene: TRBV18
D gene: TRBD1
clone size: few
CDR3 protein: CASSPRQGAIYEQYF
CDR3 DNA: TGTGCCAGCTCACCACGGCAGGGGGCCATCTACGAGCAGTACTTC

J gene: TRBJ1-6
V gene: TRBV4-1
D gene: .
clone size: many
CDR3 protein: CASSQEFGGSLLHF
CDR3 DNA: TGCGCCAGCAGCCAAGAATTCGGGGGCTCACTCCTCCACTTT

J gene: TRBJ2-1
V gene: TRBV27
D gene: TRBD2
clone size: many
CDR3 protein: CASSPLRVASGSFHNEQFF
CDR3 DNA: TGTGCCAGCAGTCCCCTCCGTGTAGCTAGCGGGAGCTTCCACAATGAGCAGTTCTTC

J gene: TRBJ2-1
V gene: TRBV28
D gene: .
clone size: .
CDR3 protein: CASRQGVNEQFF
CDR3 DNA: TGTGCCAGCCGCCAGGGAGTCAATGAGCAGTTCTTC

J gene: TRBJ1-6
V gene: TRBV19
D gene: .
clone size: many
CDR3 protein: CASSILGAGSSYNSPLHF
CDR3 DNA: TGTGCCAGTAGTATATTAGGGGCAGGGAGCTCCTATAATTCACCCCTCCACTTT

J gene: TRBJ1-5
V gene: TRBV19
D gene: .
clone size: many
CDR3 protein: CASQDSNQPQHF
CDR3 DNA: TGTGCCAGTCAGGACAGCAATCAGCCCCAGCATTTT

J gene: TRBJ2-2
V gene: TRBV11-3
D gene: .
clone size: many
CDR3 protein: CASSLAGLNTGELFF
CDR3 DNA: TGTGCCAGCAGCTTAGCGGGACTGAACACCGGGGAGCTGTTTTTT

J gene: TRBJ2-3
V gene: TRBV5-1
D gene: TRBD2
clone size: many
CDR3 protein: CASSLGTSGRGADTQYF
CDR3 DNA: TGCGCCAGCAGCCTGGGGACTAGCGGGAGGGGGGCAGATACGCAGTATTTT

J gene: TRBJ2-1
V gene: TRBV18
D gene: .
clone size: few
CDR3 protein: CASSPPVGQEQFF
CDR3 DNA: TGTGCCAGCTCACCACCGGTGGGGCAGGAGCAGTTCTTC

J gene: TRBJ2-7
V gene: TRBV9
D gene: TRBD2
clone size: many
CDR3 protein: CASSVGLGGRTSGKLPYEQYF
CDR3 DNA: TGTGCCAGCAGCGTAGGATTAGGGGGTCGGACTAGCGGAAAGTTGCCCTACGAGCAGTACTTC

J gene: TRBJ2-3
V gene: TRBV5-1
D gene: .
clone size: many
CDR3 protein: CASSFQEVTDTQYF
CDR3 DNA: TGCGCCAGCAGCTTTCAGGAGGTCACAGATACGCAGTATTTT